The 24 T cell receptor beta chains given below trace back to one sample, sequenced in a study of HIV-infected patients and healthy controls (dated by TCRdb to the mid-2010s). Follow-up blood from HIV-infected patients was collected roughly three months, about 14 weeks, after antiretroviral therapy began. Since whole blood was used without any cell fractionation, the repertoire reflected all peripheral T cells in unsorted form. The library was generated by 5' RACE. TCRdb records Illumina MiSeq as the sequencer. Reverse transcription of 500 ng RNA was performed with SuperScript III using primers directed against the alpha and beta constant regions. Separate libraries for the alpha and beta chains were generated through chain-specific third strand synthesis that incorporated multiplexing indices. Clones were called with MiXCR by TCRdb after fastp trimmed the public reads at Q25, and only in-frame beta chains were retained. Records with the same CDR3 protein are collapsed into one entry carrying the most frequent genes and DNA. Here the sample has 2,100 or so distinct CDR3 sequences; about 14% occur a single time. The ten largest clones capture approximately 20% of the sample.

The input for sequencing was blood, taken during antiretroviral therapy. The receptors here all came from an adult with HIV infection.

By share, this clonotype counts as large. The chain carries TRBV5-4 and TRBJ2-1; tentative D call: TRBD2 (6 bases). V was clipped by 2 bases and J by 5 bases, with 11 bases between them. CDR3 size: 14 residues. Germline CDR1 reads SGHNT; CDR2 reads YYREEE (reference sequence). The CDR3 nucleotides read TGTGCCAGCAGCTTTTTCGGGGGTGACAATGAGCAGTTCTTC. It yields the protein CASSFFGGDNEQFF.

This clonotype was seen a handful of times. V gene TRBV6-2 or TRBV6-3 combines with J gene TRBJ2-7; D remains ambiguous. The V end was cut by 2 bases, the J end by 3 bases, with 2 bases between. From germline, CDR1 is MNHEY and CDR2 SVGEGT. This CDR3 comprises 11 residues. The DNA of the CDR3 is TGTGCCAGCAGTTACCTCTACGAGCAGTACTTC. It specifies CASSYLYEQYF.

In its sample, this clonotype was seen a few times. The chain carries TRBV7-2 and TRBJ1-1; 9 bases line up with TRBD1. CDR1 SGHTA and CDR2 FQGNSA come from the germline V gene. The V segment lost 2 bases and the J segment 3 bases; nucleotides outside the gene matches: 1. The CDR3 is made up of 14 amino acids. DNA of the CDR3: TGTGCCAGCAGCTTAAGGACAGGGGACACTGAAGCTTTCTTT. This encodes CASSLRTGDTEAFF. The variable domain in full, completed from reference TRBV7-2 and TRBJ1-1, reads GAGVSQSPSNKVTEKGKDVELRCDPISGHTALYWYRQSLGQGLEFLIYFQGNSAPDKSGLPSDRFSAERTGGSVSTLTIQRTQQEDSAVYLCASSLRTGDTEAFFGQGTRLTVV.

The rearrangement links TRBV20-1 to TRBJ2-7; TRBD1 is a possible D gene (5 bases). This CDR3 has 13 amino acids. Per the germline V gene, CDR1 is DFQATT and CDR2 is SNEGSKA (reference sequence). V was cut by 3 bases and J by 2 bases, with 11 bases left in between. CDR3: CSASIDSTYEQYF. The CDR3 DNA is TGCAGTGCTAGTATCGACAGTACCTACGAGCAGTACTTC.

By share, this clonotype ranks as medium-sized. One junction end disagrees with the germline gene, perhaps due to a read error. J is TRBJ1-1 and V is TRBV29-1; tentative D call: TRBD1 (5 bases). Germline-derived CDR1 and CDR2 are SQVTM and ANQGSEA. CDR3 size: 11 residues. CDR3 coding DNA: TGCAGCGTTCAAGACAGTCCCTCACCTTTCTTT. This codes for CSVQDSPSPFF.

This clonotype was seen once. This rearrangement joins TRBV7-2 to TRBJ2-6; D is possibly TRBD2 (6 bases). The CDR3 is made up of 16 amino acids. Germline lookup yields CDR1 SGHTA and CDR2 FQGNSA. The germline V and J ends were trimmed by 6 bases and 2 bases, with 14 bases remaining between them. The CDR3 DNA sequence: TGTGCCAGCAGTCTAGGCCCGGGAGCTGGGGCCAACGTCCTGACTTTC. Its translation is CASSLGPGAGANVLTF.

This clonotype is medium-sized within its sample. J is TRBJ2-7 and V is TRBV10-3, with D perhaps TRBD2 (5 bases). Trimming left V 0 bases short and J 2 bases short, with 11 bases between. Germline-derived CDR1 and CDR2 are ENHRY and SYGVKD. CDR3 length: 15 residues. The CDR3 nucleotides read TGTGCCATCAGTGAGTCGAGGGCTAAAACCTACGAGCAGTACTTC. It is translated as CAISESRAKTYEQYF.

The chain joins TRBV6-5 to TRBJ1-1, with 8 bases aligning to TRBD1. The germline gives CDR1 MNHEY, CDR2 SVGAGI. This CDR3 has 16 amino acids. V dropped 6 bases and J dropped 1; count of bases not matched to a gene: 10. In DNA form, the CDR3 reads TGTGCCAGCAGGTCTCGACAGGGGCGCTCGAACACTGAAGCTTTCTTT. Its protein product is CASRSRQGRSNTEAFF.

The chain couples TRBV4-2 to TRBJ2-5, with D perhaps TRBD1 (6 bases). The CDR3 spans 19 residues. V was pared by 1 base and J by 4 bases, with 25 bases between. Germline V gives CDR1 LGHNA, CDR2 YNFKEQ. CDR3: CASSQGSGGLAGVGETQYF. Written as DNA, the CDR3 is TGTGCCAGCAGCCAAGGTTCGGGCGGGTTGGCAGGGGTAGGAGAGACCCAGTACTTC.

This clonotype is medium-sized in the sample. The gene calls are TRBV6-5 and TRBJ1-4; TRBD1 agrees at 9 bases. The trim removed 5 bases at V and 2 bases at J, leaving 6 bases unmatched. The CDR3 is 16 amino acids. Germline V gives CDR1 MNHEY, CDR2 SVGAGI. The DNA for the CDR3 is TGTGCCAGCAGTAAAGACAGGGGGGGCACTAATGAAAAACTGTTTTTT. It translates to CASSKDRGGTNEKLFF.

By share, this clonotype counts as medium-sized. The chain combines TRBV6-1 with TRBJ2-7, with 7 nucleotides matching TRBD2. Trimming took 3 bases from V and 0 from J; bases not matched to a gene: 2. Germline loops: CDR1 MNHNS, CDR2 SASEGT. The CDR3 runs 14 residues. CDR3 sequence: CASSERGSSYEQYF. CDR3 bases: TGTGCCAGCAGTGAGCGCGGGAGCTCCTACGAGCAGTACTTC.

This clonotype occurred many times. The chain uses TRBV13 and TRBJ2-1; no reliable D call. Germline V gene lookup returns CDR1 PRHDT and CDR2 FYEKMQ (reference sequence). This CDR3 spans 15 amino acids. V lost 4 bases and J lost 8, with 18 bases in between. The CDR3 nucleotides are TGTGCCAGCAGCTATCCGGGCTCCCCCCGGGATGAGCAGTTCTTC. It yields the protein CASSYPGSPRDEQFF.

This clonotype ranks as medium-sized. The junction does not match germline at one end; this may be a read error. The chain uses TRBV7-2 and TRBJ2-7; TRBD2 aligns across 12 bases. The CDR3 spans 15 residues. Germline CDR1 and CDR2: SGHTA and FQGNSA. DNA for the CDR3: TGTTCCAGCAGCTTAGGACTAGCGGGACTCTACGAGCAGTACTTC. Translated, it gives CSSSLGLAGLYEQYF.

This clonotype is medium-sized (0.01 to 0.1%) within its sample. The V call is TRBV3-1, the J call TRBJ2-3; D may correspond to TRBD1 or TRBD2 (6 bases each). Germline V CDR1 and CDR2: LGHDT, YNNKEL (reference sequence). This CDR3 is 16 amino acids long. Between the trimmed V and J ends, which lost 4 bases and 4 bases, there was a span of 18 bases. The CDR3 nucleotides read TGTGCCAGCAGCCTTCGGGAGAGGGGGGCAGCAGATACGCAGTATTTT. Its translation: CASSLRERGAADTQYF.

This clonotype is deemed medium-sized. V is TRBV2 and J is TRBJ1-5; D gene ambiguous. Looked up from germline, CDR1 is SNHLY and CDR2 is FYNNEI. The CDR3 spans 11 residues. Between the trimmed V and J ends, which lost 4 bases and 8 bases, there was a span of 6 bases. CDR3 region: CASSVGEPQHF. CDR3 nucleotides: TGTGCCAGCAGTGTGGGAGAGCCCCAGCATTTT. The entire variable domain, with the rest obtained from reference TRBV2 and TRBJ1-5, is as follows: EPEVTQTPSHQVTQMGQEVILRCVPISNHLYFYWYRQILGQKVEFLVSFYNNEISEKSEIFDDQFSVERPDGSNFTLKIRSTKLEDSAMYFCASSVGEPQHFGDGTRLSIL.

Points on this clonotype: At one end, the junction sequence differs from germline, possibly due to a read error. The chain joins TRBV19 to TRBJ2-3, with 7 bases fitting TRBD1. The CDR3 sequence is 16 residues long. Looked up from germline, CDR1 is LNHDA and CDR2 is SQIVND (reference sequence). The CDR3 here is CDSSNNGQAITDTQYF. The CDR3 DNA reads TGTGACAGTAGTAACAACGGACAGGCAATCACAGATACGCAGTATTTT.

This clonotype turned up a few times. The J gene is TRBJ2-3, the V gene TRBV6-4; 11 positions agree with TRBD2. CDR1 and CDR2 (germline): MRHNA, SNTAGT. J lost 4 bases, V lost 3 bases, and 6 bases had no gene match. The CDR3 sequence is 16 residues long. In DNA form, the CDR3 reads TGTGCCAGCAGTGAGGGGCTAGCGGGAGGAGCAGATACGCAGTATTTT. Translating it yields CASSEGLAGGADTQYF.

The chain carries TRBV7-9 and TRBJ2-2; 8 bases agree with TRBD1. The CDR3 loop spans 18 amino acids. The J segment lost 6 bases and the V segment lost 4 bases, leaving 16 bases of the junction unmatched. Germline-derived CDR1 and CDR2 are SEHNR and FQNEAQ (reference sequence). This CDR3 is CASSSSGVGTGSAGELFF. The CDR3 DNA is TGTGCCAGCAGCTCATCGGGTGTCGGGACAGGTAGCGCCGGGGAGCTGTTTTTT. The variable domain in full, with the rest retrieved from reference TRBV7-9 and TRBJ2-2, is DTGVSQNPRHKITKRGQNVTFRCDPISEHNRLYWYRQTLGQGPEFLTYFQNEAQLEKSRLLSDRFSAERPKGSFSTLEIQRTEQGDSAMYLCASSSSGVGTGSAGELFFGEGSRLTVL.

This clonotype is deemed medium-sized. The rearrangement uses TRBV20-1 and TRBJ2-7, with a weak D call TRBD2 (7 bases). The ends were cut back, 6 bases at V and 4 bases at J, with 16 bases in the middle. The CDR3 has 13 residues. From germline, CDR1 is DFQATT and CDR2 SNEGSKA (reference sequence). The CDR3 here is CSAPSGDNYEQYF. As DNA, the CDR3 is TGCAGTGCCCCCAGCGGGGACAATTACGAGCAGTACTTC.

This clonotype is large. The V gene is TRBV5-6, the J gene TRBJ2-1; the match to TRBD1 covers 9 bases. CDR3 length equals 14 residues. Germline loops: CDR1 SGHDT, CDR2 YYEEEE. V lost 3 bases to trimming and J lost 6 bases; unmatched junction nucleotides: 4. CDR3 nucleotide sequence: TGTGCCAGCAGCTGGGGGACAGGGACCAATGAGCAGTTCTTC. Translating it yields CASSWGTGTNEQFF. Looking up the rest from reference TRBV5-6 and TRBJ2-1 gives the full variable domain: DAGVTQSPTHLIKTRGQQVTLRCSPKSGHDTVSWYQQALGQGPQFIFQYYEEEERQRGNFPDRFSGHQFPNYSSELNVNALLLGDSALYLCASSWGTGTNEQFFGPGTRLTVL.

This clonotype is medium-sized (0.01 to 0.1%). The chain carries TRBV5-1 and TRBJ2-4; weak D call: TRBD2 (6 bases). This CDR3 has 17 residues. The V end lost 2 bases, the J end lost 0 bases, and 15 bases lay between the germline ends. Per the germline V gene, CDR1 is SGHRS and CDR2 is YFSETQ. The CDR3, as DNA: TGCGCCAGCAGCTTTGGACCGGGAGTCCTAGCCAAAAACATTCAGTACTTC. It is translated as CASSFGPGVLAKNIQYF.

This clonotype is large in the sample. CDR3 nucleotides: TGTGCCAGCACTGCCCGGCTAGCGGGAGGGAGCTACGAGCAGTACTTC. Translated, it gives CASTARLAGGSYEQYF. The chain carries TRBV28 and TRBJ2-7; 12 bases agree with TRBD2. The CDR3 length is 16 residues. Per germline, CDR1 MDHEN and CDR2 SYDVKM. With 7 bases clipped from V and 3 bases from J, the junction kept 10 bases outside the gene matches.

This clonotype is labeled medium-sized. The chain carries TRBV6-6 and TRBJ2-1; unclear D gene. V lost 9 bases to trimming and J lost 9 bases, with 12 bases between them. The CDR3 runs to 11 residues. The germline CDR1 and CDR2 sequences are MNHNY and SVGAGI (reference sequence). The DNA for the CDR3 is TGTGCCAGTCAATACGGGCTTGAGCAGTTCTTC. Residues: CASQYGLEQFF.

This clonotype is classed as medium-sized. This chain joins TRBV12-3 or TRBV12-4 and TRBJ2-7; TRBD2 agrees at 13 bases. The CDR3 consists of 15 residues. Trimming cost V 6 bases and J 1 base; bases outside gene matches: 3. The chain's CDR3 is CASSQGLAGSYEQYF. The CDR3 nucleotides read TGTGCCAGCAGCCAGGGACTAGCGGGATCCTACGAGCAGTACTTC.